The entry that follows covers one TCR beta chain sequence. CDR1 is DFQATT, CDR2 SNEGSKA, per germline (reference sequence). Trimming took off 6 bases at V and 8 bases at J, with 17 bases between the two ends. The CDR3 extends over 14 amino acids. This sample is part of a study of T cells in Graves' hyperthyroidism and ophthalmopathy. Amplification targeted TCR beta CDR3 regions from RNA transcripts. HTBI primers were the set used in a first-round RT-PCR of the TCR CDR3. TCRdb reprocessed the multiplex PCR reads via MiXCR and lists one record per CDR3 protein. The data hold fewer than 350,000 distinct CDR3 sequences, with around 15% observed a single time.

The clonotype was recovered from a woman aged 40 to 49 with Graves' hyperthyroidism. V is TRBV20-1 and J is TRBJ1-6, with a weak D call TRBD1 (5 bases). What was sequenced was blood. The CDR3 DNA sequence: TGCAGTGCGCCAGGGTCAGGGACGGATTCACCCCTCCACTTT. It is translated as CSAPGSGTDSPLHF.